The entry below gives a single T cell receptor (beta chain) sequence along with its context. Its antigen is currently unknown. TCRdb's table, derived via immunoSEQ multiplex PCR, lists solely in-frame clones and lacks some. Of around 200,000 clones in the sample, around 88% were seen once. This specimen comes from a study of T cell responses to AZD1222 COVID-19 vaccine. The CDR3 consists of 14 residues. J gave up 1 base and V 1 base, and 1 base lay outside the gene matches. The germline V gene has CDR1 SGHRS and CDR2 YFSETQ. Overall study results and limits: AZD1222 recipients seropositive at baseline numbered only six. Receipt of two AZD1222 doses was followed by a rise in Spike-specific TCR breadth and depth.

Sequenced here: peripheral blood, sampled on day 0 of AZD1222 vaccination. The chain is built from TRBV5-1 and TRBJ2-5; 7 bases fit TRBD1. This TCR was sampled from an adult in good health. CDR3: CASSLYRGQETQYF. The CDR3 region has the DNA TGCGCCAGCAGCTTGTACAGGGGCCAAGAGACCCAGTACTTC.